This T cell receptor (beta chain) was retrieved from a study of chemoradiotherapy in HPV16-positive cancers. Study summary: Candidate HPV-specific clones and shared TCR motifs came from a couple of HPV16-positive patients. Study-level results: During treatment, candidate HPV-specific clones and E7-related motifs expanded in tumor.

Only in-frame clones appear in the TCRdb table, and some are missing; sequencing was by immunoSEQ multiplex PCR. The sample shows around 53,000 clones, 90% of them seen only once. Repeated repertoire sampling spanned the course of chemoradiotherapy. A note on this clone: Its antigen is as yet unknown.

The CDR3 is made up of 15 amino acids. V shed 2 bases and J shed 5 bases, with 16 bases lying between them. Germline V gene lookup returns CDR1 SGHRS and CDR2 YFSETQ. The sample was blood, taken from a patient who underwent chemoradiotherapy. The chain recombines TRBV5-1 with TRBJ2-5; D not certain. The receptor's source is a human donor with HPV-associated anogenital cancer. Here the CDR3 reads CASSLRADPDETQYF. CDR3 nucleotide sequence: TGCGCCAGCAGCTTAAGGGCGGACCCCGATGAGACCCAGTACTTC.